The source of this TCR beta chain is a study of blood T cell repertoires in COVID-19. Study in general: Donors in the United States, Italy and Spain gave samples during acute or convalescent COVID-19. PBMCs, B-cell-depleted T cells, or T cells provided the cDNA or gDNA that made up the material.

The germline V and J ends were trimmed by 4 bases and 11 bases, with 10 bases remaining between them. The germline V gene has CDR1 MNHEY and CDR2 SMNVEV (reference sequence). CDR3 length: 11 amino acids. In the authors' methods: Nucleated cell counts were estimated from reference gene primer amplification. Profiling relied on immunoSEQ multiplex PCR, and the TCRdb table lists in-frame clones only, not all of them. V, J and clone size derive from that table, while D and trimming were established from the DNA sequence. The sample records around 400,000 clones, approximately 89% being singletons. Seattle cases were enrolled at active infection and followed longitudinally.

The rearrangement joins TRBV27 to TRBJ2-3; D call uncertain. Sequencing input: peripheral blood. The sequence was obtained from a woman aged 55-69 years with COVID-19, enrolled during active disease. In DNA, the CDR3 is TGTGCCAGCAGTTCTGCCAAGAGGCAGTATTTT. Encoded protein: CASSSAKRQYF.